This TCR beta chain was obtained from a study of CD8 T cells in ankylosing spondylitis. Notes on the study in general: Some motif variants were previously reported in reactive arthritis synovial fluid and blood. A TCR beta motif of several highly homologous variants seemed to mark ankylosing spondylitis blood. Disease-linked clones were CD8+ and relatively rare in peripheral blood.

It was by quantitative 5'-RACE with molecular barcodes that TCR beta libraries were made. TCRdb independently ran MiXCR on the 5' RACE reads; one entry per CDR3 protein. Here the sample spans a few hundred thousand distinct CDR3 sequences, 15% to 25% being singletons. This CDR3 is 17 amino acids long. V dropped 3 bases and J dropped 0; count of bases not matched to a gene: 9. Per the germline V gene, CDR1 is SGHRS and CDR2 is YFSETQ. Comments on this clonotype: Its antigen is not known.

Sequenced: blood, either unsorted or a sorted T cell fraction (not recorded which). This receptor was taken from a male donor with ankylosing spondylitis or in good health (not recorded which). The chain uses TRBV5-1 and TRBJ2-3; 8 bases are a match to TRBD2. DNA for the CDR3: TGCGCCAGCAGCTCTCCGACTAGCGTCGATAGCACAGATACGCAGTATTTT. Residues: CASSSPTSVDSTDTQYF.